A selection of T cell receptor beta chains follows, all from one sample in a study of blood T cell repertoires in COVID-19. Sequencing was performed with immunoSEQ multiplex PCR; in TCRdb, only in-frame clones are kept and a portion is missing. The sample lists approximately 240,000 clones; approximately 83% were seen once. Sequencing was carried out using peripheral blood. The receptors stem from a woman in her 30s who had recovered from COVID-19. Both conserved end residues are part of each CDR3. Each record gives: J gene, clone size, V gene, D gene, CDR3 DNA, CDR3 protein. The D gene is left open where the match is weak. Clone size, where shown, is once, few, many, or a class for clones that have expanded.

TRBJ1-5,-,TRBV29-1,TRBD1,TGCAGCGTTAAGGGACAGGGCAATCAGCCCCAGCATTTT,CSVKGQGNQPQHF
TRBJ2-5,once,TRBV13,TRBD1,TGTGCCAGCAGCTTCCGGGACAGAGAAGAGACCCAGTACTTC,CASSFRDREETQYF
TRBJ1-2,-,TRBV19,-,TGTGCCAGTAGGGCCTACGGCCCCGAGGGTGGCTACACCTTC,CASRAYGPEGGYTF
TRBJ2-3,-,TRBV24-1,TRBD1,TGTGCCACCAGTGCCCGGGACAGGGGGCGTGCAGATACGCAGTATTTT,CATSARDRGRADTQYF
TRBJ2-7,once,TRBV28,-,TGTGCCAGCAGTCGTCCAGCGCGGGCCTACGAGCAGTACTTC,CASSRPARAYEQYF
TRBJ1-4,-,TRBV20-1,-,TGCAGTGCTAGACAGGCGGAAAAACTGTTTTTT,CSARQAEKLFF
TRBJ1-4,-,TRBV30,-,TGTGCCTGGAGTGTAGGACTGGCCGATAATGAAAAACTGTTTTTT,CAWSVGLADNEKLFF
TRBJ2-1,once,TRBV7-6,TRBD2,TGTGCCAGCAGCTTTAGCGGGAGCTCCTACAATGAGCAGTTCTTC,CASSFSGSSYNEQFF
TRBJ2-7,-,TRBV29-1,-,TGCAGCGTTGAAGATGTTGGTAGTCTGGAGCAGTACTTC,CSVEDVGSLEQYF
TRBJ2-5,-,TRBV27,TRBD2,TGTGCCAGCAGTCCCACTAGCGGGAGGGCCAGGAGGGGCGAGACCCAGTACTTC,CASSPTSGRARRGETQYF
TRBJ1-5,-,TRBV28,-,TGTGCCAGCAGTAAACGTACAGGGATCAATCAGCCCCAGCATTTT,CASSKRTGINQPQHF
TRBJ2-1,-,TRBV19,-,TGTGCCAGTAGTCCCCCGGGACACAGGTACAATGAGCAGTTCTTC,CASSPPGHRYNEQFF
TRBJ2-1,-,TRBV25-1,-,TGTGCCAGCAGTAGTCAGGGTCGTATTAATGAGCAGTTCTTC,CASSSQGRINEQFF
TRBJ2-1,-,TRBV5-6,TRBD2,TGTGCCAGCAGCACGACTAGCGGGACCAATGAGCAGTTCTTC,CASSTTSGTNEQFF
TRBJ1-3,-,TRBV28,-,TGTGCCAGCAGTCCGGGACACTCTGGAAACACCATATATTTT,CASSPGHSGNTIYF
TRBJ2-5,-,TRBV4-1,-,TGCGCCAGCAGCCCACCGGGACTGGGGCAAGAGACCCAGTACTTC,CASSPPGLGQETQYF
TRBJ1-1,-,TRBV28,TRBD1,TGTGCCAGCATGAACCTTGACAGGGGCTCTGAAGCTTTCTTT,CASMNLDRGSEAFF
TRBJ2-2,once,TRBV5-1,-,TGCGCCAGCAGCTTGTTCAGGGATGGCGTAGGCTCTCACGGGGAGCTGTTTTTT,CASSLFRDGVGSHGELFF
TRBJ1-5,once,TRBV6-2/TRBV6-3,-,TGTGCCAGCAGTTACTCGAGACAGACAAATCAGCCCCAGCATTTT,CASSYSRQTNQPQHF
TRBJ1-6,once,TRBV6-1,-,TGTGCCAGCAGTGAAGCGTATACAGCCTTAAATTCACCCCTCCACTTT,CASSEAYTALNSPLHF
TRBJ1-1,-,TRBV20-1,-,TGCAGTGCTTGGACAGATACTGAAGCTTTCTTT,CSAWTDTEAFF
TRBJ2-7,-,TRBV9,TRBD2,TGTGCCAGCAGCGCCGGACTAGCGGGGGACTCCTACGAGCAGTACTTC,CASSAGLAGDSYEQYF
TRBJ1-1,-,TRBV6-5,TRBD1,TGTGCCAGCAGTCGAGACAGGGTGGAAGCTTTCTTT,CASSRDRVEAFF
TRBJ1-5,-,TRBV10-2,-,TGCGCCAGCAGTGAGGGGCAGGTTAGCAATCAGCCCCAGCATTTT,CASSEGQVSNQPQHF
TRBJ1-4,once,TRBV10-3,-,TGTGCCATCAGTGAAGGCGGACCCGCAAGGGGGGAAAAACTGTTTTTT,CAISEGGPARGEKLFF
TRBJ2-5,-,TRBV6-1,-,TGTGCCAGCAGTGAAGGATCGGGAGTAGGAGAGACCCAGTACTTC,CASSEGSGVGETQYF
TRBJ2-1,-,TRBV5-1,TRBD2,TGCGCCAGCAGTGTAGCGGGAGCGGACAATGAGCAGTTCTTC,CASSVAGADNEQFF
TRBJ2-5,-,TRBV5-5,TRBD1,TGTGCCAGCAGCCAGGGACAGCACCAAGAGACCCAGTACTTC,CASSQGQHQETQYF
TRBJ2-3,few,TRBV15,TRBD2,TGTGCCACCAGCACGTGGCGGGAGGGCCCAGATACGCAGTATTTT,CATSTWREGPDTQYF
TRBJ2-5,-,TRBV5-1,-,TGCGCCAGCAGCCGCGGGCTGATGCAAGAGACCCAGTACTTC,CASSRGLMQETQYF
TRBJ2-1,-,TRBV7-3,-,TGTGCCAGCAGCCACGCCGGACTACCTCACAATGAGCAGTTCTTC,CASSHAGLPHNEQFF
TRBJ2-5,-,TRBV19,-,TGTGCCAGGGGGAAATACAGGGGAGGAGGGGAGACCCAGTACTTC,CARGKYRGGGETQYF
TRBJ1-5,-,TRBV6-4,-,TGTGCCAGCAGTGCGGACTGGAATAGCAATCAGCCCCAGCATTTT,CASSADWNSNQPQHF
TRBJ1-2,-,TRBV5-1,-,TGCGCCAGCAGCAGTCCCGGGGCGGGGAATGGCTACACCTTC,CASSSPGAGNGYTF
TRBJ2-5,-,TRBV4-1,TRBD2,TGCGCCAGCAGCCAAGATCCTAGCGGGTTCCACGAGACCCAGTACTTC,CASSQDPSGFHETQYF
TRBJ2-7,-,TRBV10-2,TRBD2,TGCGCCAGCGGCCATCTAGCGGGCGTTTACGAGCAGTACTTC,CASGHLAGVYEQYF
TRBJ1-2,-,TRBV19,TRBD1,TGTGCCAGTAGTATGGCAAACAGGGGATCGGAGTATGGCTACACCTTC,CASSMANRGSEYGYTF
TRBJ2-7,few,TRBV11-2,-,TGTGCCAGCAGCTTAGATCAATCCGAGCAGTACTTC,CASSLDQSEQYF
TRBJ2-7,-,TRBV19,-,TGTGCCAGTAGTCCCGGACAGCATTCCTACGAGCAGTACTTC,CASSPGQHSYEQYF
TRBJ2-3,-,TRBV28,-,TGTGCCAGCATAAGAGGGGGGGTACTCACAGATACGCAGTATTTT,CASIRGGVLTDTQYF
TRBJ1-4,-,TRBV27,TRBD1,TGTGCCAGCAGGCAACAGGGGGCGGGGGAAAAACTGTTTTTT,CASRQQGAGEKLFF
TRBJ1-1,-,TRBV13,-,TGTGCCAGCAGCCCAGGACAGCCCCGAAGGGCTGAAGCTTTCTTT,CASSPGQPRRAEAFF
TRBJ2-2,few,TRBV3-1/TRBV3-2,TRBD1,TGTGCCAGCAGCCCTGGGACAGGGGAAGGGGAGCTGTTTTTT,CASSPGTGEGELFF
TRBJ1-1,-,TRBV6-5,-,TGTGCCAGCAGTTCCTTGGAGGCGAACACTGAAGCTTTCTTT,CASSSLEANTEAFF
TRBJ2-7,-,TRBV5-5,TRBD2,TGTGCCAGCGGACAAGGACTAGCGGGAGATTACGAGCAGTACTTC,CASGQGLAGDYEQYF
TRBJ1-3,once,TRBV28,-,TGTGCCAGCAGTGACAGTAAGACAGTGATCTCTGGAAACACCATATATTTT,CASSDSKTVISGNTIYF
TRBJ1-1,-,TRBV30,-,TGTGCCTGGAGCGAGGGCCTGGCGAACACTGAAGCTTTCTTT,CAWSEGLANTEAFF